The clone carrying this T cell receptor beta chain has just a few counts. For the second PCR, which ran for 7 to 11 cycles, a sample-barcoded 5' primer and a J-beta primer mix were used. TCRdb redid the calling of the 5' RACE reads with MiXCR, one entry per CDR3 protein. The profile shows about 840,000 distinct CDR3 sequences, 25% to 30% of them singletons. This specimen belongs to a study of blood T cells in healthy people across ages. Trimming took off 4 bases at V and 7 bases at J, with 13 bases between the two ends. CDR3 size: 13 residues. Germline loops: CDR1 SEHNR, CDR2 FQNEAQ (reference sequence). The sample also formed part of further work on T cells of mothers and their children. Per that study: The whole RNA yield was converted to cDNA, approximately 1.5 ug per 15 ul.

The sample consisted of blood. The J gene is TRBJ1-2, the V gene TRBV7-9; possibly TRBD1 for D (6 bases). The sequence came from a middle-aged woman in good health. CDR3 loop: CASSSTGISGYTF. The CDR3 bases are TGTGCCAGCAGCTCCACAGGGATTAGTGGCTACACCTTC.